These 8 T cell receptor beta chains came from one sample sequenced in a study of T cells in Graves' hyperthyroidism and ophthalmopathy. There were TCR beta CDR3 regions amplified from RNA transcripts. In the first-round RT-PCR of the TCR CDR3, the HTBI primer set was used. TCRdb analysed the multiplex PCR reads with MiXCR anew, one entry per CDR3 protein. The data contain 300,000 or so distinct CDR3 sequences, around a sixth of them singletons. Sequences were obtained from blood. Receptor source: a man aged 25-45 years with Graves' hyperthyroidism.

This clonotype came up a few times. The chain joins TRBV30 to TRBJ1-4; the D is unclear. From germline, CDR1 is GTSNPN and CDR2 SVGIG (reference sequence). There are 13 residues in the CDR3. The ends were cut back, 5 bases at V and 8 bases at J, with 15 bases in the middle. CDR3 sequence reads: CAWLPGWAEKLFF. CDR3 DNA sequence: TGTGCCTGGCTTCCCGGGTGGGCGGAAAAACTGTTTTTT.

This clonotype was found many times. The chain joins TRBV30 to TRBJ2-1, with 7 bases aligning to TRBD1. The CDR3 sequence is 14 residues long. CDR1 is GTSNPN, CDR2 SVGIG, per germline (reference sequence). V shed 5 bases, J shed 6 bases, and the junction held 10 bases outside the gene matches. In DNA form, the CDR3 reads TGTGCCTGGGATGCAGGGGGAATGGGCAATGAGCAGTTCTTC. This gives the protein CAWDAGGMGNEQFF.

The sample holds many counts of this clonotype. The rearrangement joins TRBV7-9 to TRBJ1-1; 8 bases are shared with TRBD1. The CDR3 is 16 residues long. The V segment lost 5 bases and the J segment 1 base; nucleotides outside the gene matches: 9. Germline V gives CDR1 SEHNR, CDR2 FQNEAQ (reference sequence). The CDR3 bases are TGTGCCAGCAGCGGTCCCAGGGGGCGCGGGAACACTGAAGCTTTCTTT. Its translation: CASSGPRGRGNTEAFF.

The sample holds many counts of this clonotype. The V call is TRBV5-5, the J call TRBJ2-7, with D uncertain. Trimming took off 0 bases at V and 0 bases at J, with 7 bases between the two ends. Germline V gene lookup returns CDR1 SGHKS and CDR2 YYEKEE (reference sequence). The CDR3 is 14 residues long. The CDR3: CASSLEWNSYEQYF. The CDR3 bases are TGTGCCAGCAGCTTGGAGTGGAACTCCTACGAGCAGTACTTC.

CDR3 DNA sequence: TGTGCCAGCAGCCGCGGGACTAGAAGCACAGATACGCAGTATTTT. Amino acids: CASSRGTRSTDTQYF. The chain combines TRBV7-9 with TRBJ2-3; 8 bases fit TRBD2. The germline gives CDR1 SEHNR, CDR2 FQNEAQ (reference sequence). Trimming removed 5 bases from V and 0 bases from J; junction bases left unmatched: 4. The length of the CDR3 is 15 residues.

This clonotype was seen many times. The genes are TRBV30 and TRBJ2-1, with D perhaps TRBD2 (5 bases). The CDR3 has 14 residues. Germline V lookup: CDR1 GTSNPN, CDR2 SVGIG (reference sequence). The V end was cut by 2 bases, the J end by 8 bases, with 16 bases between. CDR3 region: CAWSLRVGRDEQFF. The CDR3 nucleotides are TGTGCCTGGAGTTTGAGGGTGGGAAGGGATGAGCAGTTCTTC.

The count of this clonotype is one. The chain links TRBV7-9 to TRBJ2-1; 12 bases fit TRBD1. J gave up 0 bases and V 5 bases, and 11 bases lay outside the gene matches. Per the germline V gene, CDR1 is SEHNR and CDR2 is FQNEAQ (reference sequence). This CDR3 contains 19 residues. Written as DNA, the CDR3 is TGTGCCAGCAGCAATTCGGGACAGGGGGCCGTAAGCTCCTACAATGAGCAGTTCTTC. Translation: CASSNSGQGAVSSYNEQFF.

The chain couples TRBV4-1 to TRBJ1-1; 7 bases are a match to TRBD1. Germline V lookup: CDR1 MGHRA, CDR2 YSYEKL. The CDR3 loop spans 17 amino acids. V lost 0 bases and J lost 2; bases outside the gene matches: 9. The CDR3 reads CASSQDDRVVFNTEAFF. In DNA form, the CDR3 reads TGCGCCAGCAGCCAAGATGACAGGGTAGTATTCAACACTGAAGCTTTCTTT.